This is a list of T cell receptor beta chains from one sample in a study of blood T cell repertoires in COVID-19. Method: immunoSEQ multiplex PCR; TCRdb's copy keeps in-frame clones and lacks some. The repertoire holds over 65,000 clones, with more than 80% as singletons. Sequencing was done on a sample of peripheral blood. These receptors were collected from an elderly woman with acute or convalescent COVID-19. CDR3s include the opening cysteine and the closing phenylalanine or tryptophan. Fields, in order: D gene, clone size, J gene, V gene, CDR3 protein, CDR3 DNA. D genes are given only for firm matches. A clone size is listed for some rows: how often the clone was seen (once, few, many), or a class if it is expanded.

D: -
size: once
J: TRBJ1-4
V: TRBV28
CDR3: CASSLRQDEKLFF
DNA: TGTGCCAGCAGTTTAAGACAGGATGAAAAACTGTTTTTT

D: TRBD2
size: few
J: TRBJ2-5
V: TRBV6-2/TRBV6-3
CDR3: CASSYKTSGKETQYF
DNA: TGTGCCAGCAGTTACAAGACTAGCGGGAAAGAGACCCAGTACTTC

D: -
size: -
J: TRBJ1-2
V: TRBV27
CDR3: CASSDTNSYGYTF
DNA: TGTGCCAGCAGTGATACGAACTCCTATGGCTACACCTTC

D: TRBD1
size: -
J: TRBJ1-2
V: TRBV15
CDR3: CATSRRDRGLEGYTF
DNA: TGTGCCACCAGCAGGCGGGACAGGGGGCTGGAGGGCTACACCTTC

D: -
size: -
J: TRBJ1-6
V: TRBV27
CDR3: CASSLSMNSPLHF
DNA: TGTGCCAGCAGTTTATCCATGAATTCACCCCTCCACTTT

D: TRBD1
size: -
J: TRBJ1-1
V: TRBV6-2/TRBV6-3
CDR3: CASSDQGAGDTEAFF
DNA: TGTGCCAGCAGCGATCAGGGGGCGGGGGACACTGAAGCTTTCTTT

D: -
size: once
J: TRBJ2-2
V: TRBV19
CDR3: CASSIVGAGELFF
DNA: TGTGCCAGTAGTATAGTGGGCGCCGGGGAGCTGTTTTTT

D: -
size: -
J: TRBJ2-1
V: TRBV6-2/TRBV6-3
CDR3: CASSPPNSNEQFF
DNA: TGTGCCAGCAGCCCACCCAACAGCAATGAGCAGTTCTTC

D: -
size: -
J: TRBJ2-2
V: TRBV5-1
CDR3: CASSLSAANTGELFF
DNA: TGCGCCAGCAGCTTGAGCGCAGCGAACACCGGGGAGCTGTTTTTT

D: -
size: -
J: TRBJ2-2
V: TRBV10-3
CDR3: CAISDPISGTSAGELFF
DNA: TGTGCCATCAGTGACCCCATTAGCGGTACCTCGGCCGGGGAGCTGTTTTTT

D: -
size: -
J: TRBJ1-2
V: TRBV28
CDR3: CASSRGTANYGYTF
DNA: TGTGCCAGCAGTAGGGGTACAGCTAACTATGGCTACACCTTC

D: -
size: -
J: TRBJ2-5
V: TRBV6-5
CDR3: CASSPTGTGQETQYF
DNA: TGTGCCAGCAGTCCCACAGGGACCGGGCAAGAGACCCAGTACTTC

D: -
size: -
J: TRBJ1-2
V: TRBV7-2
CDR3: CASSLGQNYGYTF
DNA: TGTGCCAGCAGCTTAGGTCAAAACTATGGCTACACCTTC

D: -
size: -
J: TRBJ2-5
V: TRBV6-1
CDR3: CASSEAIAVETQYF
DNA: TGTGCCAGCAGTGAAGCCATAGCAGTGGAGACCCAGTACTTC

D: -
size: -
J: TRBJ2-1
V: TRBV6-1
CDR3: CASAGGRHNEQFF
DNA: TGTGCCAGCGCAGGGGGGAGACACAATGAGCAGTTCTTC

D: -
size: -
J: TRBJ2-1
V: TRBV2
CDR3: CASSERRGQFF
DNA: TGTGCCAGCAGTGAACGGAGAGGGCAGTTCTTC

D: -
size: -
J: TRBJ2-7
V: TRBV11-2
CDR3: CASSLAGREQYF
DNA: TGTGCCAGCAGCTTGGCAGGAAGAGAGCAGTACTTC

D: -
size: -
J: TRBJ2-7
V: TRBV19
CDR3: CASSIESGYEQYF
DNA: TGTGCCAGTAGTATAGAGTCGGGTTACGAGCAGTACTTC

D: -
size: -
J: TRBJ1-5
V: TRBV15
CDR3: CATSRLNQPQHF
DNA: TGTGCCACCAGCAGGCTAAATCAGCCCCAGCATTTT

D: -
size: once
J: TRBJ1-1
V: TRBV4-3
CDR3: CASSQDWTGSMNTEAFF
DNA: TGCGCCAGCAGCCAAGATTGGACGGGGAGCATGAACACTGAAGCTTTCTTT

D: TRBD1
size: -
J: TRBJ1-2
V: TRBV12-5
CDR3: CASGLSGGGYGYTF
DNA: TGTGCTAGTGGTTTGTCAGGGGGAGGCTATGGCTACACCTTC

D: -
size: -
J: TRBJ1-4
V: TRBV5-8
CDR3: CASSLSAAGEKLFF
DNA: TGTGCCAGCAGCTTGTCTGCAGCGGGTGAAAAACTGTTTTTT

D: -
size: -
J: TRBJ1-5
V: TRBV6-5
CDR3: CAGRQNSNQPQHF
DNA: TGTGCCGGCAGACAGAATAGCAATCAGCCCCAGCATTTT

D: TRBD1
size: -
J: TRBJ1-2
V: TRBV12-3/TRBV12-4
CDR3: CASSPTGGGGYTF
DNA: TGTGCCAGCAGCCCCACAGGGGGCGGAGGCTACACCTTC

D: -
size: -
J: TRBJ1-3
V: TRBV10-1
CDR3: CASQGQVGNTIYF
DNA: TGCGCCAGCCAGGGACAAGTTGGAAACACCATATATTTT

D: TRBD2
size: once
J: TRBJ2-7
V: TRBV13
CDR3: CASSFGLAGTNYEQYF
DNA: TGTGCCAGCAGCTTCGGACTAGCGGGGACCAACTACGAGCAGTACTTC

D: -
size: -
J: TRBJ1-2
V: TRBV18
CDR3: CASSPGQQLNYGYTF
DNA: TGTGCCAGCTCACCTGGACAGCAACTGAACTATGGCTACACCTTC

D: -
size: -
J: TRBJ2-3
V: TRBV19
CDR3: CASSSRQVTDTQYF
DNA: TGTGCCAGTAGTTCCCGACAGGTCACAGATACGCAGTATTTT

D: TRBD1
size: -
J: TRBJ1-1
V: TRBV27
CDR3: CRGRDRGWDTEAFF
DNA: TGTAGGGGGCGGGACAGGGGGTGGGACACTGAAGCTTTCTTT

D: -
size: once
J: TRBJ2-6
V: TRBV7-3
CDR3: CASSPNPGANVLTF
DNA: TGTGCCAGCAGCCCTAACCCAGGGGCCAACGTCCTGACTTTC

D: TRBD1
size: -
J: TRBJ2-7
V: TRBV19
CDR3: CASSPGQGAGYEQYF
DNA: TGTGCCAGTAGTCCGGGACAGGGGGCGGGGTACGAGCAGTACTTC

D: -
size: -
J: TRBJ1-1
V: TRBV3-1/TRBV3-2
CDR3: CASSQDLGGGTEAFF
DNA: TGTGCCAGCAGCCAAGATCTGGGGGGGGGAACTGAAGCTTTCTTT

D: TRBD1
size: -
J: TRBJ2-3
V: TRBV10-3
CDR3: CAIRKGQGDPDTQYF
DNA: TGTGCCATCAGGAAGGGACAGGGAGATCCAGATACGCAGTATTTT

D: TRBD2
size: -
J: TRBJ2-7
V: TRBV19
CDR3: CASTIRASGSYEQYF
DNA: TGTGCCAGTACGATACGGGCTAGCGGGAGTTACGAGCAGTACTTC

D: -
size: -
J: TRBJ2-2
V: TRBV3-1/TRBV3-2
CDR3: CASSQAFNTGELFF
DNA: TGTGCCAGCAGCCAAGCCTTTAACACCGGGGAGCTGTTTTTT

D: TRBD2
size: few
J: TRBJ2-5
V: TRBV5-1
CDR3: CASSYGGAGETQYF
DNA: TGCGCCAGCAGTTACGGGGGGGCCGGCGAGACCCAGTACTTC

D: TRBD1
size: -
J: TRBJ1-1
V: TRBV6-5
CDR3: CASSLGQGRNTEAFF
DNA: TGTGCCAGCAGCCTTGGACAGGGAAGGAACACTGAAGCTTTCTTT

D: -
size: -
J: TRBJ1-1
V: TRBV28
CDR3: CASSFEGGRTEAFF
DNA: TGTGCCAGCAGTTTTGAGGGCGGGCGCACTGAAGCTTTCTTT

D: -
size: -
J: TRBJ2-1
V: TRBV6-4
CDR3: CASRPTEAGEQFF
DNA: TGTGCCAGCAGACCGACAGAAGCCGGTGAGCAGTTCTTC

D: TRBD1
size: -
J: TRBJ2-5
V: TRBV7-8
CDR3: CASSFGTGVGETQYF
DNA: TGTGCCAGCAGCTTTGGAACAGGGGTGGGGGAGACCCAGTACTTC

D: TRBD2
size: -
J: TRBJ2-5
V: TRBV5-1
CDR3: CASSLAVRETQYF
DNA: TGCGCCAGCAGCCTAGCGGTTCGGGAGACCCAGTACTTC

D: TRBD1
size: -
J: TRBJ1-1
V: TRBV4-2
CDR3: CASSQGGQGSTEAFF
DNA: TGTGCCAGCAGCCAAGGGGGACAGGGATCTACTGAAGCTTTCTTT

D: TRBD1
size: -
J: TRBJ1-5
V: TRBV19
CDR3: CASSSQQGGGQPQHF
DNA: TGTGCCAGTAGTAGCCAACAGGGGGGAGGACAGCCCCAGCATTTT

D: TRBD2
size: -
J: TRBJ2-2
V: TRBV9
CDR3: CASSEFSGGPTLNTGELFF
DNA: TGTGCCAGCAGCGAGTTTAGCGGGGGCCCTACATTGAACACCGGGGAGCTGTTTTTT

D: -
size: -
J: TRBJ1-1
V: TRBV9
CDR3: CASSVRRSTEAFF
DNA: TGTGCCAGCAGCGTACGGAGGAGCACTGAAGCTTTCTTT

D: -
size: -
J: TRBJ1-6
V: TRBV3-1/TRBV3-2
CDR3: CASSPAGAMASSPLHF
DNA: TGTGCCAGCAGCCCCGCTGGAGCGATGGCGAGCTCACCCCTCCACTTT

D: -
size: -
J: TRBJ1-1
V: TRBV11-2
CDR3: CASSLASRNTEAFF
DNA: TGTGCCAGCAGCTTAGCCAGTCGGAACACTGAAGCTTTCTTT

D: TRBD1
size: -
J: TRBJ2-7
V: TRBV5-1
CDR3: CASSYGQEGSYEQYF
DNA: TGCGCCAGCAGCTACGGACAGGAAGGGTCCTACGAGCAGTACTTC

D: TRBD1
size: -
J: TRBJ2-3
V: TRBV2
CDR3: CASSAPQGAGTDTQYF
DNA: TGTGCCAGCAGTGCCCCTCAGGGGGCGGGCACAGATACGCAGTATTTT

D: TRBD1
size: -
J: TRBJ2-7
V: TRBV7-2
CDR3: CASSRLQGTYEQYF
DNA: TGTGCCAGCAGCCGCCTACAGGGGACCTACGAGCAGTACTTC

D: TRBD1
size: once
J: TRBJ1-6
V: TRBV7-2
CDR3: CASSARQGNGNSPLHF
DNA: TGTGCCAGCAGCGCCCGACAGGGAAACGGTAATTCACCCCTCCACTTT

D: -
size: -
J: TRBJ1-1
V: TRBV6-1
CDR3: CASSDAPQDTEAFF
DNA: TGTGCCAGCAGTGACGCACCTCAGGACACTGAAGCTTTCTTT

D: TRBD2
size: -
J: TRBJ2-3
V: TRBV28
CDR3: CASSFARGRAVSTDTQYF
DNA: TGTGCCAGCAGTTTCGCTCGCGGGAGGGCCGTGAGCACAGATACGCAGTATTTT

D: -
size: few
J: TRBJ1-2
V: TRBV19
CDR3: CASTRGYGYTF
DNA: TGTGCCAGTACTAGAGGATATGGCTACACCTTC

D: -
size: -
J: TRBJ1-1
V: TRBV11-2
CDR3: CASSPPHMNTEAFF
DNA: TGTGCCAGCAGCCCTCCCCACATGAACACTGAAGCTTTCTTT

D: -
size: -
J: TRBJ2-5
V: TRBV5-4
CDR3: CASRTVDQETQYF
DNA: TGTGCCAGCAGGACTGTAGACCAAGAGACCCAGTACTTC

D: TRBD1
size: many
J: TRBJ2-1
V: TRBV2
CDR3: CASSGQGQGDNEQFF
DNA: TGTGCCAGCAGTGGCCAGGGACAGGGAGACAATGAGCAGTTCTTC

D: -
size: once
J: TRBJ2-3
V: TRBV4-2
CDR3: CASSQADRSTDTQYF
DNA: TGTGCCAGCAGCCAAGCCGACAGAAGCACAGATACGCAGTATTTT

D: -
size: once
J: TRBJ2-7
V: TRBV28
CDR3: CASSLTSRSYEQYF
DNA: TGTGCCAGCAGTTTAACTAGCAGGTCCTACGAGCAGTACTTC